This is a list of T cell receptor beta chains from one sample in a study of cytomegalovirus exposure and HLA in healthy donors. TCRdb's table, derived via immunoSEQ multiplex PCR, lists solely in-frame clones and lacks some. Altogether 140,000 or so clones are present, approximately 91% being singletons, with the ten largest covering more than 0.5%. Sample: PBMCs. The origin of the receptors is a woman aged 40-49 years in good health and CMV-seronegative. Both conserved end residues are part of each CDR3. A D gene is named only where the DNA matches it firmly. Only some rows state a clone size, as once, few, many or a class for expanded clones.

v_gene	abundance	j_gene	d_gene	CDR3aa	CDR3nt
TRBV5-1	NA	TRBJ2-1	TRBD2	CASSFGTSGIEEQFF	TGCGCCAGCAGCTTCGGGACTAGCGGTATTGAAGAGCAGTTCTTC
TRBV7-9	once	TRBJ1-1	NA	CSSSLIHQGEAFF	TGTTCCAGCAGCTTAATTCATCAGGGGGAAGCTTTCTTT
TRBV5-1	NA	TRBJ1-5	TRBD1	CASSLEGDRGQPQHF	TGCGCCAGCAGCTTGGAGGGGGACAGGGGTCAGCCCCAGCATTTT
TRBV19	NA	TRBJ1-1	TRBD1	CASSRTGDTEAFF	TGTGCCAGTAGTAGAACAGGGGATACTGAAGCTTTCTTT
TRBV28	NA	TRBJ1-5	NA	CATEGRTGKPQHF	TGTGCCACCGAGGGTAGGACGGGAAAGCCCCAGCATTTT
TRBV29-1	few	TRBJ1-1	NA	CSATQTKAFF	TGCAGCGCGACCCAGACTAAGGCTTTCTTT
TRBV10-3	NA	TRBJ2-1	TRBD2	CAISGTSSGGGDEQFF	TGTGCCATCAGTGGAACTAGTAGCGGGGGAGGCGATGAGCAGTTCTTC
TRBV7-7	NA	TRBJ2-6	NA	CASTPFGGANVLTF	TGTGCTAGCACCCCCTTCGGGGGGGCCAACGTCCTGACTTTC
TRBV5-1	NA	TRBJ1-5	NA	CASSLGPGEQPQHF	TGCGCCAGCAGCCTCGGGCCAGGGGAACAGCCCCAGCATTTT
TRBV5-6	NA	TRBJ1-4	NA	CASSLSTGLGGKLFF	TGTGCCAGCAGCTTGTCTACAGGACTGGGGGGAAAACTGTTTTTT
TRBV6-5	few	TRBJ2-7	TRBD1	CASRYRGSSYEQYF	TGTGCCAGCAGATACAGGGGAAGCTCCTACGAGCAGTACTTC
TRBV7-9	once	TRBJ2-5	TRBD2	CSSSYLGLEQETQYF	TGTTCCAGCAGCTACCTAGGACTAGAACAAGAGACCCAGTACTTC
TRBV30	NA	TRBJ2-7	NA	CAWSVQRAWITYSYEQYF	TGTGCCTGGAGTGTTCAGCGGGCTTGGATTACTTACTCCTACGAGCAGTACTTC
TRBV27	NA	TRBJ1-2	NA	CASSLEGRGPTAYGYTF	TGTGCCAGCAGTTTAGAAGGAAGGGGCCCGACTGCCTATGGCTACACCTTC
TRBV5-4	few	TRBJ2-7	TRBD2	CASSSSPGGRVYEQYF	TGTGCCAGCAGCTCCAGCCCGGGCGGGAGGGTCTACGAGCAGTACTTC
TRBV5-4	NA	TRBJ1-6	NA	CASSLGRGSENSPLHF	TGTGCCAGCAGCTTGGGGCGGGGTTCGGAAAATTCACCCCTCCACTTT
TRBV7-9	NA	TRBJ1-1	NA	CAAAGGTEAFF	TGTGCCGCAGCGGGGGGGACTGAAGCTTTCTTT
TRBV11-3	NA	TRBJ2-5	TRBD1	CASSSGTGGDQETQYF	TGTGCCAGCAGCTCCGGGACAGGGGGCGACCAAGAGACCCAGTACTTC
TRBV5-4	NA	TRBJ2-6	TRBD1	CASSLVLAGGAVGANVLTF	TGTGCCAGCAGCTTGGTGCTTGCAGGGGGCGCTGTCGGGGCCAACGTCCTGACTTTC
TRBV7-9	NA	TRBJ1-1	NA	CASSFRQNTEAFF	TGTGCCAGCAGCTTCCGACAGAACACTGAAGCTTTCTTT
TRBV2	NA	TRBJ2-2	NA	CASSMEGPNTGELFF	TGTGCCAGCAGCATGGAGGGACCGAACACCGGGGAGCTGTTTTTT
TRBV5-5	NA	TRBJ2-7	TRBD1	CASSFTGTGRTYEQYF	TGTGCCAGCAGCTTCACCGGGACAGGGAGGACCTACGAGCAGTACTTC
TRBV7-9	NA	TRBJ2-7	NA	CASSLGGGIYYEQYF	TGTGCCAGCAGCTTAGGAGGCGGTATATACTACGAGCAGTACTTC